This T cell receptor (beta chain) was documented in a study of T-cell memory formation after mild COVID-19. Study results and limitations: The study found balanced CD4/CD8 in clones contracting day 15 to 85 and a CD4+ lean in later expanders.

Constant-segment primers were used for 5'RACE, and the resulting TCR alpha and TCR beta cDNA libraries carried sample barcodes and UMIs. TCRdb itself ran the 5' RACE reads through MiXCR, one entry per CDR3 protein. The table records about 600,000 distinct CDR3 sequences, about 22% of them present only once. A remark on this clonotype: Its antigen is unidentified.

The CDR3 runs 15 residues. Germline trimming cut 4 bases from V and 1 base from J; bases unmatched to any gene: 4. Germline V gene data show CDR1 as KGHSH and CDR2 as LQKENI. This TCR came from an adult woman who had mild COVID-19 (a few samples of this study predate the infection). Cell type and time point are not known. The chain recombines TRBV18 with TRBJ2-7, with TRBD2 matching over 10 bases. The material sequenced was PBMCs or a T cell subset sorted from them (not recorded which). This CDR3 reads CASSLGLASSYEQYF. The DNA for the CDR3 is TGTGCCAGCTCACTGGGACTAGCGTCTTCCTACGAGCAGTACTTC. Supplemented by reference TRBV18 and TRBJ2-7, the full variable domain reads NAGVMQNPRHLVRRRGQEARLRCSPMKGHSHVYWYRQLPEEGLKFMVYLQKENIIDESGMPKERFSAEFPKEGPSILRIQQVVRGDSAAYFCASSLGLASSYEQYFGPGTRLTVT.